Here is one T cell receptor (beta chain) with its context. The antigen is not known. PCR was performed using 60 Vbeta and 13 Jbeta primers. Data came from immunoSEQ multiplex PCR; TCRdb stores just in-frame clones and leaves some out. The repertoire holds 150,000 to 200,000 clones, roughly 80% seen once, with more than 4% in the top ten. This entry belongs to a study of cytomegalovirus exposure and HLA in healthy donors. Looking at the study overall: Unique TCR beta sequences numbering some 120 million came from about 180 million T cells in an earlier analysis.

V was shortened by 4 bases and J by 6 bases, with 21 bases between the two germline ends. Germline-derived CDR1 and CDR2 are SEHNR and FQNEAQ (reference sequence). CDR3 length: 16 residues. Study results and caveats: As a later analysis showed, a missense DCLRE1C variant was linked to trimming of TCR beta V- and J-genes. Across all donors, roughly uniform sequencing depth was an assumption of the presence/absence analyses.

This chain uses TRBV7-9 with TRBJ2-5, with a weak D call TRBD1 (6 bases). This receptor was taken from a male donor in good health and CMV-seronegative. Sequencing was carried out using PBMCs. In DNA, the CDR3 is TGTGCCAGCAGCTCCACAGGGATCACAAGGCAAAAGACCCAGTACTTC. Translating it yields CASSSTGITRQKTQYF.